Detailed here is one T cell receptor (beta chain). Its antigen is not known. This sample was included in a study of cytomegalovirus exposure and HLA in healthy donors. Findings and caveats of the study: HLA-A and HLA-B allele assignments for most subjects were reportedly predicted accurately using TCR beta sequences. Fewer N-insertions than the approximately 680-donor mean were reportedly shown by an Asian-associated ancestry cluster in a later analysis.

Primers for the PCR totalled 60 Vbeta and 13 Jbeta. Per the original data handling: A later analysis counted 65 million to 95 million unique TCR beta chains, 10 million to 12 million shared. Profiled with immunoSEQ multiplex PCR; TCRdb holds only in-frame clones, not every one. The V and J calls and the clone size are those of that table, but D and trimming were determined from the DNA. The sample has 90,000 or so clones; 82% are singletons. Sequenced sample: PBMCs. The receptor was derived from a man aged 25 to 45 in good health and CMV-seropositive.

CDR3 protein: CASSETRGSGREQYF. CDR3 bases: TGCGCCAGCAGTGAGACGAGGGGTAGCGGGAGAGAGCAGTACTTC. The chain couples TRBV10-2 to TRBJ2-7; TRBD2 matches 9 bases. CDR3 size: 15 residues. The V gene end was trimmed by 2 bases and the J gene end by 7 bases; junction bases not matched to a gene: 9. In germline, CDR1 is WSHSY, CDR2 SAAADI.